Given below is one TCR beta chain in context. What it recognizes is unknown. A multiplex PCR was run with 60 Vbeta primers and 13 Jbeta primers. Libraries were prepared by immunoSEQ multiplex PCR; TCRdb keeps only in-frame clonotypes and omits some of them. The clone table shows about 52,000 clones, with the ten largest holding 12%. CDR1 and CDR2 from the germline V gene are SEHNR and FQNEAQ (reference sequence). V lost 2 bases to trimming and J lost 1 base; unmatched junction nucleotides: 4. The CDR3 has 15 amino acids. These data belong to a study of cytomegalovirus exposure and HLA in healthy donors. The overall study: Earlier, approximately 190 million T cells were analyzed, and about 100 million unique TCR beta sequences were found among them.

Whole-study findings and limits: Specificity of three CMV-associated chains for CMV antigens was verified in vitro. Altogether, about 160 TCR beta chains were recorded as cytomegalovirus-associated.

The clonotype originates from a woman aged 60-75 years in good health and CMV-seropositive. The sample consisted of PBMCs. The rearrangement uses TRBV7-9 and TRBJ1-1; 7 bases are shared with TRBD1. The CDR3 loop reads CASSLRDSQNTEAFF. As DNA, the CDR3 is TGTGCCAGCAGCTTAAGGGACAGCCAGAACACTGAAGCTTTCTTT.